This T cell receptor (beta chain) was sequenced during a study of T cell repertoires in ileal Crohn's disease. Study in general: Operated complications were stricturing disease (about 60%) and penetrating disease (about 39%). General observations from the study: Active smokers at surgery had more clonal expansions than non-smokers.

As for this clone: Antigen unknown.

CDR1 and CDR2 from the germline V gene are SNHLY and FYNNEI. CDR3 length equals 18 residues. Trimming removed 2 bases from V and 2 bases from J; junction bases left unmatched: 7. TCRdb's copy holds only in-frame clones and misses some; the assay was immunoSEQ multiplex PCR. The sample holds 13,000 to 15,000 clones, around 90% seen once. V is TRBV2 and J is TRBJ2-7; the match to TRBD2 covers 15 bases. Sequencing used ileal tissue. This clonotype was sampled from an adult with Crohn's disease. CDR3 amino acids: CASSEILGLAGGPYEQYF. The CDR3 DNA reads as TGTGCCAGCAGTGAAATACTTGGACTAGCGGGAGGGCCCTACGAGCAGTACTTC.